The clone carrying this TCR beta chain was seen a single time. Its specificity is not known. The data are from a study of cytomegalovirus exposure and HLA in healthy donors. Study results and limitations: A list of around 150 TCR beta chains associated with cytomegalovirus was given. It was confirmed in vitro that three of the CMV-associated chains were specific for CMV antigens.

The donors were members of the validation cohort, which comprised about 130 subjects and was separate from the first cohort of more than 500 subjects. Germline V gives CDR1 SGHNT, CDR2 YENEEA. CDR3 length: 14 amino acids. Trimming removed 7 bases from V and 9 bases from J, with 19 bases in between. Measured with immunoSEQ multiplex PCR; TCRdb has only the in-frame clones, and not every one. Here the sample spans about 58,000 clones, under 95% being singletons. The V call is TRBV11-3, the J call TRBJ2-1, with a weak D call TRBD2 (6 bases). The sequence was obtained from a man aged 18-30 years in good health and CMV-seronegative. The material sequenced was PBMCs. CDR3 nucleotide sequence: TGTGCCAGCACCGACCCTGGAGGGCTAAGTGAGCAGTTCTTC. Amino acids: CASTDPGGLSEQFF.